One and the same sample provided the 5 T cell receptor beta chains below, sequenced in a study of blood T cell repertoires in COVID-19. Sequencing used immunoSEQ multiplex PCR; TCRdb keeps in-frame clones, though not all of them. Altogether roughly 35,000 clones are present, around 85% being singletons, with the ten largest covering 14%. Source material: peripheral blood. Receptors originate from a human donor with acute or convalescent COVID-19. The donor label of this sample is uncertain.

The V and J genes are TRBV11-3 and TRBJ1-1, with no clear D. This CDR3 is 12 amino acids long. Per the germline V gene, CDR1 is SGHNT and CDR2 is YENEEA. The ends were cut back, 6 bases at V and 11 bases at J, with 16 bases in the middle. CDR3 DNA: TGTGCCAGCAGTCCTACCGTGAATGAGGCTTTCTTT. Translated, it gives CASSPTVNEAFF.

This clone was observed a handful of times. The genes are TRBV7-9 and TRBJ1-1; D possibly corresponds to TRBD1 (6 bases). Deletions cut 7 bases from V and 6 bases from J, with 15 bases between. The germline gives CDR1 SEHNR, CDR2 FQNEAQ (reference sequence). The CDR3 is 13 residues long. The CDR3 region has the DNA TGTGCCAGCAACCAGGGGATTTTGGCTGAAGCTTTCTTT. It encodes CASNQGILAEAFF.

The rearrangement joins TRBV29-1 to TRBJ2-1; D remains unclear. Per the germline V gene, CDR1 is SQVTM and CDR2 is ANQGSEA. The length of the CDR3 is 9 residues. Trimming pared 0 bases from V and 15 bases from J, leaving 6 bases between. The CDR3 DNA sequence: TGCAGCGTTGAAGATCGGTTGTTCTTC. Its translation is CSVEDRLFF.

The chain employs TRBV28 and TRBJ2-7; D is possibly TRBD2 (6 bases). The CDR3 has 17 residues. Germline values: CDR1 MDHEN, CDR2 SYDVKM. The V gene lost 4 bases and the J gene lost 0 bases, with 19 bases spanning the gap. The CDR3, as DNA: TGTGCCAGCAGTTGGTCATTTGGAGGGGTGAGCTCCTACGAGCAGTACTTC. It is translated as CASSWSFGGVSSYEQYF.

The genes are TRBV18 and TRBJ1-2; D is perhaps TRBD1 (5 bases). CDR3 length equals 14 residues. Trimming left V 2 bases short and J 0 bases short, with 7 bases between. CDR1 is KGHSH, CDR2 LQKENI, per germline. CDR3 DNA sequence: TGTGCCAGCTCACCAGACAGTACTAACTATGGCTACACCTTC. Its translation: CASSPDSTNYGYTF.